This T cell receptor (beta chain) was documented in a study of cytomegalovirus exposure and HLA in healthy donors. Across the study: In a previous analysis, 95 million to 130 million unique TCR beta sequences were found from about 179 million T cells.

The germline V gene encodes CDR1 MDHEN and CDR2 SYDVKM. This CDR3 spans 13 amino acids. V lost 7 bases and J lost 3, with 10 bases in between. Amplification used 60 Vbeta primers and 13 Jbeta primers. The repertoire was sequenced with immunoSEQ multiplex PCR; TCRdb's copy has only in-frame clones and lacks some. The profile covers about 160,000 clones, with 80% appearing a single time and about 4.8% taken by the ten largest. The clonotype originates from a man in his thirties or forties in good health and CMV-seronegative. V gene TRBV28 combines with J gene TRBJ2-1, with D tentatively TRBD2 (6 bases). Sample: PBMCs. The CDR3 nucleotides are TGTGCCAGCAAGCGGGCCAACTACAATGAGCAGTTCTTC. Amino acids: CASKRANYNEQFF.